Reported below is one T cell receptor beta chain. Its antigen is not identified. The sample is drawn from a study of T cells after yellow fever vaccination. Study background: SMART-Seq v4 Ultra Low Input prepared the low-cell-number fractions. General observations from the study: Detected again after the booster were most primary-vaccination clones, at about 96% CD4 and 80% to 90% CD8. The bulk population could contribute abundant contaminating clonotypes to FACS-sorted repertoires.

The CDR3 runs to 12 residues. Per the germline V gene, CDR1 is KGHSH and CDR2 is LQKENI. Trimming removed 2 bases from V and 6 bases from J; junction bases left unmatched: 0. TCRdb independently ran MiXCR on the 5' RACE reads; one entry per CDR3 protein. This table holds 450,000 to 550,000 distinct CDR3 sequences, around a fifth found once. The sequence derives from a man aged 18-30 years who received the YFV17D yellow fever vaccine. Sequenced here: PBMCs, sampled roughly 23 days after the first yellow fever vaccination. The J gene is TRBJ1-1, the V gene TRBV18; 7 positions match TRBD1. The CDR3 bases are TGTGCCAGCTCACCAGACAGGGCTGAAGCTTTCTTT. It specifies CASSPDRAEAFF.